The clone carrying this T cell receptor beta chain was counted a single time. Its antigen is unknown. Profiled with immunoSEQ multiplex PCR; TCRdb holds only in-frame clones, not every one. Of about 82,000 clones listed, around 90% are singletons. The data were taken from a study of identifying expanded T cells in peripheral blood. Study-wide results and caveats: Variance in clone template counts between two-week samples significantly increased with total template count across all healthy donors. Over about two and four weeks, about 15 and 18 clones changed, versus around 1.3 between replicates.

Healthy donors had no documented immune events, such as infections, while sampled. Germline CDR1 and CDR2: SEHNR and FQNEAQ (reference sequence). V was clipped by 0 bases and J by 7 bases, with 7 bases between them. The length of the CDR3 is 13 residues. The chain uses TRBV7-9 and TRBJ1-3; D remains unclear. This TCR was recovered from a person between 18 and 75 years old in good health. The sequencing sample was made of blood. Written as DNA, the CDR3 is TGTGCCAGCAGCTTAGCCAGCGGGAACACCATATATTTT. Its protein product is CASSLASGNTIYF.